The 13 T cell receptor beta chains below all came from one sample that was sequenced in a study of cytomegalovirus exposure and HLA in healthy donors. Primers for the PCR totalled 60 Vbeta and 13 Jbeta. TCRdb's table, derived via immunoSEQ multiplex PCR, lists solely in-frame clones and lacks some. This sample has around 100,000 clones; 7.5% to 8.5% occur once, and the top ten carry about 2.3%. The specimen was PBMCs. These receptors were collected from a man in his fifties in good health and CMV-seronegative.

The chain employs TRBV25-1 and TRBJ2-4, with D possibly TRBD1 on 6 matching bases. Germline loops: CDR1 MGHDK, CDR2 SYGVNS. The V gene lost 1 base and the J gene lost 3 bases, with 10 bases spanning the gap. The CDR3 extends over 15 amino acids. The CDR3 DNA reads as TGTGCCAGCAGTGAATGGCTAGGGGGCAAAAACATTCAGTACTTC. This gives the protein CASSEWLGGKNIQYF. The variable domain in full, completed from reference TRBV25-1 and TRBJ2-4, reads EADIYQTPRYLVIGTGKKITLECSQTMGHDKMYWYQQDPGMELHLIHYSYGVNSTEKGDLSSESTVSRIRTEHFPLTLESARPSHTSQYLCASSEWLGGKNIQYFGAGTRLSVL.

This clone has a handful of counts. The J gene is TRBJ1-6, the V gene TRBV9, with no clear D. Germline CDR1 SGDLS, CDR2 YYNGEE. CDR3 length: 14 residues. V lost 2 bases and J 7 bases, leaving 10 bases between the germline ends. This CDR3 reads CASSVRDQNSPLHF. In DNA form, the CDR3 reads TGTGCCAGCAGCGTGAGGGATCAGAATTCACCCCTCCACTTT.

This chain uses TRBV28 with TRBJ2-7, with TRBD1 matching 8 bases. The CDR3 runs to 14 residues. Germline assignment: CDR1 MDHEN and CDR2 SYDVKM. Trimming at V came to 5 bases and at J to 0 bases, leaving 3 bases not matched to a gene. The CDR3 here is CASSRTGISYEQYF. The DNA of the CDR3 is TGTGCCAGCAGTCGGACAGGGATCTCCTACGAGCAGTACTTC. The whole variable domain, remainder taken from reference TRBV28 and TRBJ2-7, is DVKVTQSSRYLVKRTGEKVFLECVQDMDHENMFWYRQDPGLGLRLIYFSYDVKMKEKGDIPEGYSVSREKKERFSLILESASTNQTSMYLCASSRTGISYEQYFGPGTRLTVT.

The sample holds a few counts of this clone. The chain has TRBV19 and TRBJ2-1, with 8 bases that match TRBD2. The CDR3 sequence is 14 residues long. From germline, CDR1 is LNHDA and CDR2 SQIVND (reference sequence). V dropped 9 bases and J dropped 1; count of bases not matched to a gene: 5. The CDR3 reads CASDTGGSYNEQFF. The CDR3 DNA reads TGTGCCAGCGATACGGGAGGGTCCTACAATGAGCAGTTCTTC.

The table lists this clone with a few counts. This chain uses TRBV2 with TRBJ1-1; D is unclear. Deletions cut 0 bases from V and 6 bases from J, with 17 bases between. CDR3 length: 16 amino acids. The germline V gene encodes CDR1 SNHLY and CDR2 FYNNEI. The chain's CDR3 is CASSEASGFGQSEAFF. The CDR3 DNA is TGTGCCAGCAGTGAAGCTTCCGGGTTCGGCCAATCTGAAGCTTTCTTT.

The chain combines TRBV27 with TRBJ2-1; 9 nucleotides agree with TRBD2. CDR1 and CDR2 (germline): MNHEY, SMNVEV (reference sequence). CDR3 length equals 17 residues. V lost 0 bases and J lost 2; bases outside the gene matches: 5. The CDR3 DNA reads TGTGCCAGCAGTTTATCGGCTAGCGGGGTCACCTACAATGAGCAGTTCTTC. This encodes CASSLSASGVTYNEQFF.

A note on this clone: At one end, the junction sequence differs from germline, possibly due to a read error. CDR3 protein: CASSERRFVGQGLVGTNEKLFF. The DNA of the CDR3 is TGTGCTAGCAGCGAACGCCGGTTCGTGGGACAGGGGTTGGTTGGAACTAATGAAAAACTGTTTTTT. The rearrangement uses TRBV7-7 and TRBJ1-4; the match to TRBD1 covers 10 bases. Germline V lookup: CDR1 SSHAT, CDR2 FNYEAQ (reference sequence). The CDR3 totals 22 residues.

The rearrangement joins TRBV5-1 to TRBJ2-6; weak D call: TRBD1 (6 bases). The V and J ends lost 3 bases and 0 bases respectively, with 16 bases between them. The CDR3 spans 18 residues. Per the germline V gene, CDR1 is SGHRS and CDR2 is YFSETQ. CDR3 residues: CASSSGMGALSGANVLTF. CDR3 sequence (DNA): TGCGCCAGCAGCTCGGGCATGGGGGCCCTCTCTGGGGCCAACGTCCTGACTTTC.

A few counts support this clone. The gene calls are TRBV28 and TRBJ1-5, with a weak D call TRBD1 (5 bases). This CDR3 has 15 residues. Trimming left V 2 bases short and J 6 bases short, with 14 bases between. Germline CDR1 MDHEN, CDR2 SYDVKM. The CDR3 spells CASSLLDRGGQPQHF. The CDR3 nucleotides are TGTGCCAGCAGTTTACTCGACAGAGGTGGTCAGCCCCAGCATTTT.

The table lists this clone with a few counts. The chain carries TRBV6-6 and TRBJ1-1; 9 bases are shared with TRBD1. Germline V gene lookup returns CDR1 MNHNY and CDR2 SVGAGI (reference sequence). V gave up 6 bases and J gave up 11 bases; unmatched junction bases: 7. The CDR3 contains 12 residues. The CDR3 bases are TGTGCCAGCAGCTCAGGACAGGGGTGGGCTTTCTTT. Its translation: CASSSGQGWAFF.

This clone came up a few times. This CDR3 is also generated by other DNA sequences in the sample. This chain joins TRBV28 and TRBJ1-2; D is undetermined. The CDR3 runs 12 residues. Germline V gene lookup returns CDR1 MDHEN and CDR2 SYDVKM. V lost 2 bases to trimming and J lost 8 bases, with 9 bases between them. The DNA of the CDR3 is TGTGCCAGCAGTTTAAGAGGGTACGGCTACACCTTC. Translating it yields CASSLRGYGYTF.

In its sample, this clone was seen a few times. At the DNA level, this CDR3 is encoded by other sequences in the same sample as well. The rearrangement joins TRBV15 to TRBJ2-7, with 8 bases lining up with TRBD1. The germline V gene encodes CDR1 LNHNV and CDR2 YYDKDF (reference sequence). Trimming took 6 bases from V and 3 from J; bases not matched to a gene: 19. The CDR3 spans 18 residues. The CDR3 sequence: CATRRGGSGTGRNYEQYF. The CDR3 DNA reads as TGTGCCACCAGACGGGGTGGATCCGGGACAGGACGGAACTACGAGCAGTACTTC.

The chain couples TRBV7-3 to TRBJ2-1; TRBD2 agrees at 7 bases. Trimming at V came to 4 bases and at J to 2 bases, leaving 5 bases not matched to a gene. The CDR3 covers 15 residues. Germline V gene lookup returns CDR1 SGHTA and CDR2 FQGTGA. CDR3 nucleotides: TGTGCCAGCAGCTCCGCGGGAGTTCCCTACAATGAGCAGTTCTTC. This codes for CASSSAGVPYNEQFF.